Listed here are 27 T cell receptor beta chains from one sample, sequenced in a study of vaccination and CD4 T cells after COVID-19. These receptors are not linked to any known antigen. The treatment: approximately nine-day PBMC culture with coronavirus spike peptide pools or control peptides (ViraFEST assay). Once obtained from cultured CD4+ T cells, the DNA was sequenced using the Oncomine TCR Beta short-read assay. TCRdb reprocessed the PCR reads via MiXCR and lists one record per CDR3 protein. The sample has more than 9,000 distinct CDR3 sequences; over 20% are singletons. The sequences come from CD4+ T cells from blood, cultured in vitro, collected before SARS-CoV-2 vaccination. The receptors shown here come from a human donor who received a COVID-19 vaccine.

Worth noting for this clonotype: This may be a read error, as it is one base from a much larger clone. The rearrangement joins TRBV15 to TRBJ2-5, with D unclear. CDR1 and CDR2 from the germline V gene are LNHNV and YYDKDF (reference sequence). This CDR3 has 15 amino acids. The CDR3 is CATSRDSETLQTQHF. The DNA for the CDR3 is TGTGCCACCAGCAGAGATTCCGAGACTTTGCAGACCCAGCACTTC.

The chain joins TRBV18 to TRBJ2-2; no clear D. Germline assignment: CDR1 KGHSH and CDR2 LQKENI. V lost 4 bases and J 7 bases, leaving 7 bases between the germline ends. CDR3 length equals 12 residues. CDR3: CASSRVGGELFF. Written as DNA, the CDR3 is TGTGCCAGCTCACGGGTAGGCGGGGAGCTGTTTTTT.

The chain employs TRBV11-3 and TRBJ1-4, with TRBD1 matching 8 bases. CDR3 length: 16 residues. Trimming cost V 0 bases and J 12 bases; bases outside gene matches: 12. Germline V lookup: CDR1 SGHNT, CDR2 YENEEA. The CDR3 reads CASSLDGRQGSRELFF. In DNA form, the CDR3 reads TGTGCCAGCAGCTTAGATGGGCGACAGGGGTCTAGAGAACTGTTTTTT.

This clonotype has only one observation. The V gene is TRBV5-1, the J gene TRBJ2-7; 7 bases are a match to TRBD2. After removal of 4 bases from V and 1 base from J, the junction contained 5 bases not matched to a gene. The CDR3 covers 14 residues. Germline CDR1 reads SGHRS; CDR2 reads YFSETQ. The chain's CDR3 is CASSSGAWSYEQYF. The CDR3 DNA follows: TGCGCCAGCAGCAGCGGGGCTTGGTCCTACGAGCAGTACTTC.

This clonotype was detected a few times. The chain combines TRBV2 with TRBJ2-7; 11 nucleotides align to TRBD1. This CDR3 has 14 residues. CDR1 SNHLY and CDR2 FYNNEI come from the germline V gene. The V segment lost 7 bases and the J segment 5 bases; nucleotides outside the gene matches: 7. CDR3 loop: CASITGTGGNEQYF. CDR3 nucleotide sequence: TGTGCCAGCATAACCGGGACAGGGGGAAACGAGCAGTACTTC.

This clonotype was picked up a small number of times. This chain connects TRBV6-1 to TRBJ2-1; D remains unclear. The CDR3 is 14 residues long. Trimming took 4 bases from V and 5 from J, leaving 12 bases between them. Germline V gives CDR1 MNHNS, CDR2 SASEGT. The CDR3 protein is CASSVVSEDNEQFF. In DNA, the CDR3 is TGTGCCAGCAGTGTAGTCAGTGAAGACAATGAGCAGTTCTTC.

The rearrangement uses TRBV7-8 and TRBJ2-2, with 15 bases aligning to TRBD2. The germline gives CDR1 SGHVS, CDR2 FQNEAQ. This CDR3 has 18 residues. V was clipped by 4 bases and J by 3 bases; unmatched bases: 6. This CDR3 reads CASSSRTSGGAHTGELFF. DNA of the CDR3: TGTGCCAGCAGCTCACGGACTAGCGGGGGGGCGCACACCGGGGAGCTGTTTTTT.

In this sample, this clonotype turned up a few times. V usage is TRBV10-1 and J usage is TRBJ1-2; the D gene is possibly TRBD1 (6 bases). V gave up 7 bases and J gave up 3 bases, with 15 bases separating them. The CDR3 totals 14 residues. Germline V gene sequence: CDR1 WNHNN, CDR2 SYGVQD (reference sequence). CDR3 nucleotide sequence: TGCGCCAGCAACCGGGGGGGGCTCGACTATGGCTACACCTTC. Encoded protein: CASNRGGLDYGYTF.

On this clonotype: The CDR3 ends on some other residue instead of the conserved phenylalanine or tryptophan, so this is likely a read error. The chain couples TRBV10-3 to TRBJ2-5, with D unclear. V was clipped by 3 bases and J by 5 bases, with 4 bases between them. CDR1 is ENHRY, CDR2 SYGVKD, per germline. This CDR3 comprises 11 residues. For the CDR3, the DNA is TGTGCCATCAGTGACAAGGAGACCCAGTACCTC. It encodes CAISDKETQYL.

This chain uses TRBV6-1 with TRBJ1-3, with a possible D match to TRBD1 (5 bases). Germline assignment: CDR1 MNHNS and CDR2 SASEGT. The CDR3 runs to 14 residues. V was trimmed by 6 bases and J by 2 bases, leaving 11 bases between them. CDR3 in amino acids: CASSPGLAGNTIYF. For the CDR3, the DNA is TGTGCCAGCAGCCCAGGGTTAGCTGGAAACACCATATATTTT.

This clonotype is medium-sized in the sample. The gene calls are TRBV6-1 and TRBJ1-2; D unclear. The CDR3 length is 13 residues. Between the trimmed V and J ends, which lost 7 bases and 0 bases, there was a span of 9 bases. Germline loops: CDR1 MNHNS, CDR2 SASEGT. This CDR3 reads CASIGRANYGYTF. DNA for the CDR3: TGTGCCAGCATCGGCAGAGCTAACTATGGCTACACCTTC.

This clonotype is medium-sized in the sample. This chain links TRBV15 with TRBJ1-2; perhaps TRBD1 as D (5 bases). Trimming took 1 base from V and 4 from J, leaving 13 bases between them. The CDR3 loop spans 15 amino acids. Germline V lookup: CDR1 LNHNV, CDR2 YYDKDF (reference sequence). The CDR3 here is CATSRGGQGIYGYTF. CDR3 nucleotides: TGTGCCACCAGCAGAGGGGGCCAAGGGATCTATGGCTACACCTTC. The whole variable domain, filled in from reference TRBV15 and TRBJ1-2, reads DAMVIQNPRYQVTQFGKPVTLSCSQTLNHNVMYWYQQKSSQAPKLLFHYYDKDFNNEADTPDNFQSRRPNTSFCFLDIRSPGLGDTAMYLCATSRGGQGIYGYTFGSGTRLTVV.

The V gene is TRBV18, the J gene TRBJ1-5, with D tentatively TRBD1 (5 bases). V was clipped by 2 bases and J by 5 bases, with 10 bases between them. Looked up from germline, CDR1 is KGHSH and CDR2 is LQKENI. The length of the CDR3 is 14 residues. The CDR3 sequence: CASSPSRDHQPQHF. For the CDR3, the DNA is TGTGCCAGCTCACCATCCCGGGACCATCAGCCCCAGCATTTT.

The chain uses TRBV5-8 and TRBJ2-2; 7 positions agree with TRBD1. CDR1 is SGHTS, CDR2 YDEGEE, per germline. The J segment lost 3 bases and the V segment lost 5 bases, leaving 7 bases of the junction unmatched. CDR3 size: 15 residues. CDR3 in amino acids: CASRPGTAYTGELFF. DNA of the CDR3: TGTGCCAGCAGGCCCGGGACAGCTTACACCGGGGAGCTGTTTTTT. The variable domain in full, completed from reference TRBV5-8 and TRBJ2-2, reads EAGVTQSPTHLIKTRGQQATLRCSPISGHTSVYWYQQALGLGLQFLLWYDEGEERNRGNFPPRFSGRQFPNYSSELNVNALELEDSALYLCASRPGTAYTGELFFGEGSRLTVL.

Here the CDR3 DNA reads TGTGCCAGCAGTTTCCACTACGAGCAGTACTTC. Its protein is CASSFHYEQYF. The chain recombines TRBV12-3 or TRBV12-4 with TRBJ2-7, with unresolved D. This CDR3 is 11 amino acids long. V lost 3 bases, J lost 3 bases, and 3 bases lay in between.

The chain combines TRBV9 with TRBJ2-5; 8 bases agree with TRBD2. The V and J ends lost 4 bases and 1 base, in that order; junction bases with no gene match: 9. Per germline, CDR1 SGDLS and CDR2 YYNGEE. The CDR3 consists of 16 residues. CDR3 sequence (DNA): TGTGCCAGCAGCCCGTGGCTCGGGGGGGTCCAAGAGACCCAGTACTTC. Translated: CASSPWLGGVQETQYF.

CDR3 region: CASSARRLAGGQETQYF. The CDR3 bases are TGTGCCAGCAGCGCGCGGAGACTAGCGGGGGGACAAGAGACCCAGTACTTC. This chain joins TRBV5-4 and TRBJ2-5; 13 nucleotides line up with TRBD2. The V segment lost 4 bases and the J segment 2 bases; nucleotides outside the gene matches: 8. Germline loops: CDR1 SGHNT, CDR2 YYREEE (reference sequence). This CDR3 has 17 residues.

The rearrangement joins TRBV10-1 to TRBJ2-3; D remains ambiguous. Trimming shortened V by 2 bases and J by 0 bases, and 12 bases separated the two germline ends. The CDR3 extends over 16 amino acids. Germline V gene data show CDR1 as WNHNN and CDR2 as SYGVQD (reference sequence). The CDR3 nucleotides read TGCGCCAGCAGTGAGGGAACGTCGTCTAGCACAGATACGCAGTATTTT. Protein: CASSEGTSSSTDTQYF.

The V call is TRBV19, the J call TRBJ1-2, with D maybe TRBD1 (5 bases). Between the trimmed V and J ends, which lost 0 bases and 8 bases, there was a span of 19 bases. Germline V lookup: CDR1 LNHDA, CDR2 SQIVND (reference sequence). The CDR3 contains 16 residues. The CDR3 sequence is CASSIETGTPRRGYTF. CDR3 nucleotide sequence: TGTGCCAGTAGTATAGAAACTGGGACCCCCAGGAGGGGCTACACCTTC.

By proportion, this clonotype is medium-sized. V is TRBV30 and J is TRBJ2-5; TRBD2 might be the D (6 bases). The V and J ends lost 2 bases and 2 bases respectively, with 18 bases between them. CDR1 and CDR2 from the germline V gene are GTSNPN and SVGIG (reference sequence). The CDR3 has 16 amino acids. CDR3 region: CAWSYSRDLLQETQYF. In nucleotides, the CDR3 is TGTGCCTGGAGTTACAGTAGGGACTTGCTTCAAGAGACCCAGTACTTC.

The chain has TRBV5-1 and TRBJ1-6; the D gene is possibly TRBD1 (5 bases). Trimming removed 7 bases from V and 0 bases from J, with 11 bases in between. Germline V lookup: CDR1 SGHRS, CDR2 YFSETQ. The CDR3 contains 15 residues. CDR3 sequence reads: CASCWTSSYNSPLHF. CDR3 nucleotide sequence: TGCGCCAGCTGTTGGACAAGCTCCTATAATTCACCCCTCCACTTT.

This clonotype is medium-sized (0.01 to 0.1%). This sequence joins TRBV7-2 and TRBJ1-5; no clear D gene. V was clipped by 5 bases and J by 1 base, with 6 bases between them. CDR3 length equals 13 residues. The V gene's germline CDR1 is SGHTA and CDR2 FQGNSA. CDR3 bases: TGTGCCAGCAGCCCGACAAGCAATCAGCCCCAGCATTTT. This encodes CASSPTSNQPQHF.

This clonotype was recorded a few times. V and J are TRBV20-1 and TRBJ2-2, with 14 bases identical to TRBD2. Germline-derived CDR1 and CDR2 are DFQATT and SNEGSKA (reference sequence). V lost 2 bases, J lost 4 bases, and 12 bases stayed unmatched. The length of the CDR3 is 19 residues. Here the CDR3 reads CSARNAGTSGGASTGELFF. The CDR3 DNA sequence: TGCAGTGCTAGAAACGCTGGGACTAGCGGGGGCGCGAGCACCGGGGAGCTGTTTTTT.

This clonotype is termed medium-sized. The chain is built from TRBV24-1 and TRBJ1-5; 7 nucleotides line up with TRBD1. The CDR3 consists of 13 residues. Germline CDR1 reads KGHDR; CDR2 reads SFDVKD. V lost 5 bases, J lost 4 bases, and 1 base stayed unmatched. The CDR3 sequence is CATSGRGNQPQHF. The CDR3 DNA sequence: TGTGCCACCAGTGGCAGGGGGAATCAGCCCCAGCATTTT.

The rearrangement uses TRBV18 and TRBJ1-6; TRBD1 aligns across 7 bases. The CDR3 spans 16 residues. Germline lookup yields CDR1 KGHSH and CDR2 LQKENI. With V trimmed by 6 bases and J by 9 bases, 14 bases remained unmatched. DNA of the CDR3: TGTGCCAGCTCGCGACAGGGCGGGGCGTTGGCTTCACCCCTCCACTTT. Translated, it gives CASSRQGGALASPLHF.

This chain connects TRBV12-3 or TRBV12-4 to TRBJ1-3; TRBD1 aligns across 8 bases. V was clipped by 1 base and J by 4 bases; unmatched bases: 3. CDR3 size: 15 residues. This CDR3 reads CASSLGAGGGNTIYF. The DNA for the CDR3 is TGTGCCAGCAGTTTAGGGGCAGGGGGCGGAAACACCATATATTTT.

V and J are TRBV29-1 and TRBJ1-1; D unclear. Germline V CDR1 and CDR2: SQVTM, ANQGSEA. The CDR3 sequence is 13 residues long. Trimming cost V 3 bases and J 0 bases, with 8 bases left between them. The CDR3 DNA reads as TGCAGCGTTGAGGGCGGCGTGAACACTGAAGCTTTCTTT. This encodes CSVEGGVNTEAFF. The variable domain in full, with the rest retrieved from reference TRBV29-1 and TRBJ1-1, is SAVISQKPSRDICQRGTSLTIQCQVDSQVTMMFWYRQQPGQSLTLIATANQGSEATYESGFVIDKFPISRPNLTFSTLTVSNMSPEDSSIYLCSVEGGVNTEAFFGQGTRLTVV.